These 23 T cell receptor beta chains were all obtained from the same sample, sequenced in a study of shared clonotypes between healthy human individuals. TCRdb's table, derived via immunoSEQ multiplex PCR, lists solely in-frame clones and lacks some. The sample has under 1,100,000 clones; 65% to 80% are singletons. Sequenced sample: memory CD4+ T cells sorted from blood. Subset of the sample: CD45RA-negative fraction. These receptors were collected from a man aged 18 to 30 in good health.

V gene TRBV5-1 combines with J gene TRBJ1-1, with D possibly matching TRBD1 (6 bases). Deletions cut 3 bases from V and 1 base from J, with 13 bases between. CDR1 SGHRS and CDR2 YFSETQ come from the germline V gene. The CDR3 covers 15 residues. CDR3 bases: TGCGCCAGCAGCTCGGACGGACAGCAGAACACTGAAGCTTTCTTT. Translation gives CASSSDGQQNTEAFF. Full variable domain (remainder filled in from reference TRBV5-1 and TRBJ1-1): KAGVTQTPRYLIKTRGQQVTLSCSPISGHRSVSWYQQTPGQGLQFLFEYFSETQRNKGNFPGRFSGRQFSNSRSEMNVSTLELGDSALYLCASSSDGQQNTEAFFGQGTRLTVV.

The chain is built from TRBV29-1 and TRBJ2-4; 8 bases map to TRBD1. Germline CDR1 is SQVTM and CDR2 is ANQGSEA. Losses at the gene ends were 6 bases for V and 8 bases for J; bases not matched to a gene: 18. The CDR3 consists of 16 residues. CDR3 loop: CSVLGQGARGWDIQYF. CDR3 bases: TGCAGCGTCTTGGGGCAGGGGGCTCGCGGTTGGGACATTCAGTACTTC.

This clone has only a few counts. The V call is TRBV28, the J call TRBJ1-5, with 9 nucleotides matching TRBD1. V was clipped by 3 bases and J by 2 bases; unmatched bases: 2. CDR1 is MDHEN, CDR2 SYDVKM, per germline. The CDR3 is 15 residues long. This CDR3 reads CASSFRDRGNQPQHF. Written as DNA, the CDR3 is TGTGCCAGCAGTTTTAGGGACAGGGGCAATCAGCCCCAGCATTTT.

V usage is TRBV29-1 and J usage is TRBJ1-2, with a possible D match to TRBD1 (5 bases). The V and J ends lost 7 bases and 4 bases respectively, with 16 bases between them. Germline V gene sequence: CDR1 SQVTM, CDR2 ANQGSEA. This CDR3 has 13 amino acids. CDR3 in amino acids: CSADVAGTYGYTF. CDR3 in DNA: TGCAGCGCTGACGTTGCGGGGACCTATGGCTACACCTTC.

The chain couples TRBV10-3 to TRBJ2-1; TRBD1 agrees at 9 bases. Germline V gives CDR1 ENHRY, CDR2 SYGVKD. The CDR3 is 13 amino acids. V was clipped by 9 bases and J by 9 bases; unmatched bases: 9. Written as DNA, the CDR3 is TGTGCCATTACCGGGACAGGGTTAGGTGAGCAGTTCTTC. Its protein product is CAITGTGLGEQFF.

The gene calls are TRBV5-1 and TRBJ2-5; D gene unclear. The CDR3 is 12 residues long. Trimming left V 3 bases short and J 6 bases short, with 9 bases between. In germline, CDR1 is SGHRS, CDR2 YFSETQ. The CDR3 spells CASSSPPQTQYF. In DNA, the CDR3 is TGCGCCAGCAGCTCCCCCCCCCAGACCCAGTACTTC.

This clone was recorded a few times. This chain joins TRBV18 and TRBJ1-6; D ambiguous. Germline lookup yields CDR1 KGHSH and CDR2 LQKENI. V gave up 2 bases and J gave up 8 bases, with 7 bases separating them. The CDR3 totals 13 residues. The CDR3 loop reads CASSPGVDSPLHF. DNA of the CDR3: TGTGCCAGCTCACCAGGGGTGGATTCACCCCTCCACTTT.

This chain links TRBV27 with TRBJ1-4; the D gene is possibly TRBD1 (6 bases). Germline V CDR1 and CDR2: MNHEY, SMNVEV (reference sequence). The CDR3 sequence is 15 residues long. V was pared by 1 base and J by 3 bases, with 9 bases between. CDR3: CASSLFRGPNEKLFF. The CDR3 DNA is TGTGCCAGCAGTTTATTCAGGGGTCCTAATGAAAAACTGTTTTTT.

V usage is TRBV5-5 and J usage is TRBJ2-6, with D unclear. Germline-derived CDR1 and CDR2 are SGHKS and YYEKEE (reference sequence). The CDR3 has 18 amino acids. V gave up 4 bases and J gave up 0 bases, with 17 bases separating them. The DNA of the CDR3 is TGTGCCAGCAGCCCCCGCCTGATACTTAGCTCTGGGGCCAACGTCCTGACTTTC. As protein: CASSPRLILSSGANVLTF.

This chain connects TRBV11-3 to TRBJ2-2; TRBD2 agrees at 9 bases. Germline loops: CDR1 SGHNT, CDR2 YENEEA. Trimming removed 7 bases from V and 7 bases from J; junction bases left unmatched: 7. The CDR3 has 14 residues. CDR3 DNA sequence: TGTGCCAGCACCGGCGGGAGGGGAAGCGGGGAGCTGTTTTTT. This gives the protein CASTGGRGSGELFF.

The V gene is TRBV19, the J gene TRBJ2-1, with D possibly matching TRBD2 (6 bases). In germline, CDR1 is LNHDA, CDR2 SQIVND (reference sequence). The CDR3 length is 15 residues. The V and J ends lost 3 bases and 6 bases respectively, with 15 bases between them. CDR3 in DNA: TGTGCCAGTAGTATCGGCCGGGGGTCGGGCAATGAGCAGTTCTTC. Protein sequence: CASSIGRGSGNEQFF. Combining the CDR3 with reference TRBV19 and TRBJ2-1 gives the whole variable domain DGGITQSPKYLFRKEGQNVTLSCEQNLNHDAMYWYRQDPGQGLRLIYYSQIVNDFQKGDIAEGYSVSREKKESFPLTVTSAQKNPTAFYLCASSIGRGSGNEQFFGPGTRLTVL.

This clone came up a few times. The CDR3 reads CASSPESVYGYTF. In nucleotides, the CDR3 is TGTGCCAGCAGCCCGGAGAGCGTCTATGGCTACACCTTC. The gene calls are TRBV7-8 and TRBJ1-2; D is uncertain. Looked up from germline, CDR1 is SGHVS and CDR2 is FQNEAQ. The CDR3 contains 13 residues. V gave up 5 bases and J gave up 4 bases, with 11 bases separating them.

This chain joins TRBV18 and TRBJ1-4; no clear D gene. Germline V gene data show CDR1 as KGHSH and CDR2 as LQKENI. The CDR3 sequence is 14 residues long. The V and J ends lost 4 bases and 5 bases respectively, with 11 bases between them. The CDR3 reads CASSRGQANEKLFF. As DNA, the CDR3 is TGTGCCAGCTCACGAGGCCAGGCCAATGAAAAACTGTTTTTT.

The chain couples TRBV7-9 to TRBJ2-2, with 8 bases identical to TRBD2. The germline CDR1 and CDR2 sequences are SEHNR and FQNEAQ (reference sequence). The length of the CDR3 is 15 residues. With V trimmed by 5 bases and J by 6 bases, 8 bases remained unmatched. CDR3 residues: CASSVAGLAAGELFF. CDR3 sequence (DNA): TGTGCCAGCAGCGTTGCAGGACTAGCCGCCGGGGAGCTGTTTTTT.

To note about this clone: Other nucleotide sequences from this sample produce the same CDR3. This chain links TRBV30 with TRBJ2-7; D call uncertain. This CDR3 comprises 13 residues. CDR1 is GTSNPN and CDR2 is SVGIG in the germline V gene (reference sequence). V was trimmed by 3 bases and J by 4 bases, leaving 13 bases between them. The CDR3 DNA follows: TGTGCCTGGAGGGGTGGTCCGACGTACGAGCAGTACTTC. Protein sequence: CAWRGGPTYEQYF.

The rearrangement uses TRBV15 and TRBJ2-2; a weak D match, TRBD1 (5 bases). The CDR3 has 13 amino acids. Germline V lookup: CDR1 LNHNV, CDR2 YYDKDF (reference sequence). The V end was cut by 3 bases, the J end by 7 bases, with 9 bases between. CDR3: CATSSRRDGELFF. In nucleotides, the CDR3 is TGTGCCACCAGCAGCCGCAGGGACGGGGAGCTGTTTTTT. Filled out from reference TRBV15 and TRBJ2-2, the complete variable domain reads DAMVIQNPRYQVTQFGKPVTLSCSQTLNHNVMYWYQQKSSQAPKLLFHYYDKDFNNEADTPDNFQSRRPNTSFCFLDIRSPGLGDTAMYLCATSSRRDGELFFGEGSRLTVL.

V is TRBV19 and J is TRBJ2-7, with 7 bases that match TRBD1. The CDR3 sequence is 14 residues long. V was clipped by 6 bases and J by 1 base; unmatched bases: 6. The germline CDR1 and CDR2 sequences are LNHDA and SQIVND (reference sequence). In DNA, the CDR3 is TGTGCCAGTAGCCGGGACAGAGAATCCTACGAGCAGTACTTC. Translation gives CASSRDRESYEQYF.

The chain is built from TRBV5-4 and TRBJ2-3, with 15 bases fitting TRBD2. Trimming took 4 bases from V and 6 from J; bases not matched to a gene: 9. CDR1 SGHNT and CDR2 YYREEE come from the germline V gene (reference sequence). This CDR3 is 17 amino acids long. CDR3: CASSPRTSGGASDTQYF. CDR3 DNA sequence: TGTGCCAGCAGCCCCCGGACTAGCGGGGGGGCCTCGGATACGCAGTATTTT.

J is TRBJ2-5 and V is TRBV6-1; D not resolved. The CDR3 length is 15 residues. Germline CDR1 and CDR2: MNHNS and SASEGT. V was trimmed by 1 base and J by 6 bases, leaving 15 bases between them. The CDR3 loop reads CASSEVGSPAQTQYF. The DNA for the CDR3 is TGTGCCAGCAGTGAAGTTGGGTCGCCCGCTCAGACCCAGTACTTC.

CDR3 residues: CASSEGTGTYNEQFF. As DNA, the CDR3 is TGTGCCAGCAGTGAAGGGACGGGGACCTACAATGAGCAGTTCTTC. The rearrangement joins TRBV6-1 to TRBJ2-1, with D perhaps TRBD2 (5 bases). Trimming shortened V by 1 base and J by 2 bases, and 9 bases separated the two germline ends. This CDR3 has 15 residues. CDR1 MNHNS and CDR2 SASEGT come from the germline V gene.

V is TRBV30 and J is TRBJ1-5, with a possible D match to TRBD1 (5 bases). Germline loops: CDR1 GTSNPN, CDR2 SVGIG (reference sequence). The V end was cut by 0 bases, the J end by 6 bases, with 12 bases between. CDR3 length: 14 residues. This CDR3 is CAWSVGGAGQPQHF. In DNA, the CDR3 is TGTGCCTGGAGTGTAGGTGGGGCGGGTCAGCCCCAGCATTTT.

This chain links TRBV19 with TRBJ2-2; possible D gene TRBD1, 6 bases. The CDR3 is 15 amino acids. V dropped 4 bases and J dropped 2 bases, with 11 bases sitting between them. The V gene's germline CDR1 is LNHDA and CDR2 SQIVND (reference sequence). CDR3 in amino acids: CASSRTGTNTGELFF. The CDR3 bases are TGTGCCAGTAGTAGAACCGGGACAAACACCGGGGAGCTGTTTTTT.

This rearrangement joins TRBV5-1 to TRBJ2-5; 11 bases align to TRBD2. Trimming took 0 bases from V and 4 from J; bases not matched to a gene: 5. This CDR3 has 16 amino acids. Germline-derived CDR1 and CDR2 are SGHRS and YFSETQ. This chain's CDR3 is CASSLGSGGARETQYF. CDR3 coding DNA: TGCGCCAGCAGCTTGGGTAGCGGGGGGGCACGAGAGACCCAGTACTTC.